The 9 T cell receptor beta chains in this list originate from one sample, sequenced in a study of blood T cell repertoires in COVID-19. Sequenced by immunoSEQ multiplex PCR; TCRdb stores in-frame clones only, minus some. The sample consists of over 85,000 clones, around 87% of them appearing once. Sample: peripheral blood. These receptors were taken from a male donor with acute or convalescent COVID-19.

V and J are TRBV11-2 and TRBJ1-6; D gene ambiguous. Germline CDR1 is SGHAT and CDR2 is FQNNGV. The CDR3 has 14 residues. V lost 1 base and J 4 bases, leaving 5 bases between the germline ends. CDR3 amino acids: CASSLGGYNSPLHF. The CDR3 DNA reads TGTGCCAGCAGCTTAGGCGGGTATAATTCACCCCTCCACTTT.

The chain is built from TRBV7-9 and TRBJ2-3, with TRBD2 identical over 10 bases. V trimming: 6 bases; J trimming: 8 bases; junction bases outside the gene matches: 11. The CDR3 loop spans 15 amino acids. Looked up from germline, CDR1 is SEHNR and CDR2 is FQNEAQ (reference sequence). The CDR3 spells CASSPPGTSVSTQYF. Here the CDR3 DNA reads TGTGCCAGCAGTCCCCCCGGGACTAGCGTCTCTACGCAGTATTTT.

The rearrangement links TRBV15 to TRBJ2-5; 8 bases are shared with TRBD1. The junction had 14 bases not matched to a gene; V was cut back by 3 bases and J by 5 bases. Germline CDR1 reads LNHNV; CDR2 reads YYDKDF (reference sequence). The CDR3 is 17 residues long. CDR3 sequence reads: CATSSGITGGSSETQYF. The CDR3 nucleotides read TGTGCCACCAGCAGCGGGATCACAGGGGGATCCTCCGAGACCCAGTACTTC.

The chain couples TRBV7-2 to TRBJ2-7; perhaps TRBD2 as D (5 bases). V gave up 1 base and J gave up 3 bases, with 13 bases separating them. Germline loops: CDR1 SGHTA, CDR2 FQGNSA. The CDR3 sequence is 15 residues long. CDR3 in DNA: TGTGCCAGCAGCTTAGGGATCTCGGGGTTCTACGAGCAGTACTTC. It is translated as CASSLGISGFYEQYF.

The genes are TRBV7-9 and TRBJ1-2; D might be TRBD1 (5 bases). The germline gives CDR1 SEHNR, CDR2 FQNEAQ (reference sequence). This CDR3 has 14 residues. V dropped 3 bases and J dropped 0 bases, with 8 bases sitting between them. The CDR3 sequence: CASSLGPTNYGYTF. The CDR3 coding sequence is TGTGCCAGCAGCTTGGGGCCTACTAACTATGGCTACACCTTC.

This sequence joins TRBV5-1 and TRBJ1-5; possible D gene TRBD1, 5 bases. The germline V gene encodes CDR1 SGHRS and CDR2 YFSETQ. The CDR3 contains 13 residues. V was clipped by 1 base and J by 7 bases, with 9 bases between them. The CDR3 bases are TGCGCCAGCAGCTTGTCAGGGCGCCAGCCCCAGCATTTT. This codes for CASSLSGRQPQHF.

This clone turned up a few times. This chain joins TRBV28 and TRBJ1-6; D unclear. The germline V and J ends were trimmed by 2 bases and 9 bases, with 11 bases remaining between them. CDR3 length: 14 amino acids. Germline CDR1 and CDR2: MDHEN and SYDVKM. DNA of the CDR3: TGTGCCAGCAGTTTAGAGCAGGCAGGTTCACCCCTCCACTTT. Amino acids: CASSLEQAGSPLHF.

The V call is TRBV15, the J call TRBJ1-4; D remains ambiguous. CDR1 is LNHNV, CDR2 YYDKDF, per germline (reference sequence). This CDR3 region has 16 residues. V was shortened by 3 bases and J by 0 bases, with 11 bases between the two germline ends. CDR3 sequence reads: CATSRVGAPTNEKLFF. In DNA, the CDR3 is TGTGCCACCAGCAGGGTGGGAGCACCAACTAATGAAAAACTGTTTTTT.

The chain links TRBV6-5 to TRBJ1-5, with TRBD1 identical over 7 bases. The trim removed 3 bases at V and 7 bases at J, leaving 6 bases unmatched. The CDR3 covers 14 residues. In germline, CDR1 is MNHEY, CDR2 SVGAGI. The CDR3 loop reads CASSYTGAGQPQHF. As DNA, the CDR3 is TGTGCCAGCAGTTATACAGGGGCAGGACAGCCCCAGCATTTT.